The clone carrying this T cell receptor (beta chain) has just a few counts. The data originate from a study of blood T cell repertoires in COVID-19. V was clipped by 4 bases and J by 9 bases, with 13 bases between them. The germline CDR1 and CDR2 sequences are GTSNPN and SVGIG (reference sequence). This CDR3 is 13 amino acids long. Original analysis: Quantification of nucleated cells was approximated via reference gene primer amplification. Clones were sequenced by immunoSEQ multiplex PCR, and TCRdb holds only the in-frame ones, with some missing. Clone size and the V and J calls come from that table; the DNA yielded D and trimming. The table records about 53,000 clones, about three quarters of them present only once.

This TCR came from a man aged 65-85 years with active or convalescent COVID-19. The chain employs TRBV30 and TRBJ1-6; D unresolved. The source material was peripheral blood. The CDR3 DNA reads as TGTGCCTGGACGATGAGGGCGGGTTCACCCCTCCACTTT. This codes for CAWTMRAGSPLHF.